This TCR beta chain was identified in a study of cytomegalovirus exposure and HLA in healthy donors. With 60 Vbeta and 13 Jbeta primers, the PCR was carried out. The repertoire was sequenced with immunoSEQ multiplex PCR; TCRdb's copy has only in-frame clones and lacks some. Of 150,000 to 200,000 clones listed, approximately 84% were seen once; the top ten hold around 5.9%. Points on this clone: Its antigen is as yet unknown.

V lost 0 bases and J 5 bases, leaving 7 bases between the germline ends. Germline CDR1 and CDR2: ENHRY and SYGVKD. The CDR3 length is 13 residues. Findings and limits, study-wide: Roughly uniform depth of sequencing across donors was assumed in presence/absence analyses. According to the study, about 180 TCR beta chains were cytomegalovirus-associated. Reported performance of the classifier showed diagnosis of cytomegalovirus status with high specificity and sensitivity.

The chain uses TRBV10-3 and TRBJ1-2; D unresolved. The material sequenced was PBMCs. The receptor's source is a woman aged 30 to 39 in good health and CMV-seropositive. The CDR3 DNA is TGTGCCATCAGTGAGTCTAGGAGTTATGGCTACACCTTC. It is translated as CAISESRSYGYTF.